This TCR beta chain was sequenced during a study of blood T cell repertoires in COVID-19. This clone turned up a few times. This CDR3 contains 15 residues. Germline loops: CDR1 MNHEY, CDR2 SVGAGI. The V end was cut by 7 bases, the J end by 6 bases, with 19 bases between. Resolution of symptoms, clearance, or two negative PCRs was present in recovered Cohort 3 donors. Libraries were prepared by immunoSEQ multiplex PCR; TCRdb keeps only in-frame clonotypes and omits some of them. The repertoire has roughly 200,000 clones, about 83% of them found once; the top ten carry roughly 8.7%. Sequencing was done on a sample of PBMCs or T cells enriched from blood (not recorded which). The gene calls are TRBV6-5 and TRBJ1-5; D is possibly TRBD1 (6 bases). The clonotype originates from a young woman who had recovered from COVID-19. CDR3 amino acids: CASTSTGQPFQPQHF. The CDR3 DNA sequence: TGTGCCAGCACCTCGACAGGTCAGCCTTTTCAGCCCCAGCATTTT.